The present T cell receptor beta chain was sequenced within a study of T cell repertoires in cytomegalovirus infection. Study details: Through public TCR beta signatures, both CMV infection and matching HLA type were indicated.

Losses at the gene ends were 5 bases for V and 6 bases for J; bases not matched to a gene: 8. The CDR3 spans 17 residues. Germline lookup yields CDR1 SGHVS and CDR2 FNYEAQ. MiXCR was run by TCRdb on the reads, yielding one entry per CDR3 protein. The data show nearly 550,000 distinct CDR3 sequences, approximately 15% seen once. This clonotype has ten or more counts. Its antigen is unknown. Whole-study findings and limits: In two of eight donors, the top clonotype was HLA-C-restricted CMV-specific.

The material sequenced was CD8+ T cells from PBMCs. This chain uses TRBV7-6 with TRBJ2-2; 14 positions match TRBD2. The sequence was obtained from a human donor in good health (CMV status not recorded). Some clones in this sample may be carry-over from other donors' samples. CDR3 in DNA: TGTGCCAGCAGCCAGACTAGCGGGGGGGCCTCGGCCGGGGAGCTGTTTTTT. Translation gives CASSQTSGGASAGELFF.